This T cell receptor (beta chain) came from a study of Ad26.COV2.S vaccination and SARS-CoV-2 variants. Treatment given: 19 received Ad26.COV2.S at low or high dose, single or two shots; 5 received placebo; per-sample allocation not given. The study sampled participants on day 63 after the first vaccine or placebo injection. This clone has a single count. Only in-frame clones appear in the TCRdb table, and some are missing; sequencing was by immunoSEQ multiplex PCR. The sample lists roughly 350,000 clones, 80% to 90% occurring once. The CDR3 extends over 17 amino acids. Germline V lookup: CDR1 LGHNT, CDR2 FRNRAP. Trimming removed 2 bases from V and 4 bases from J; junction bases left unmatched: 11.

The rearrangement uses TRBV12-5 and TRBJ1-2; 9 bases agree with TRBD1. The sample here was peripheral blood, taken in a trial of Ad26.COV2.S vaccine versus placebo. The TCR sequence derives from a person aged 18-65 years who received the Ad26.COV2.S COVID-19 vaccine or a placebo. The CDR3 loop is CASGLTPEQGAGYGYTF. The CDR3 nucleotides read TGTGCTAGTGGTTTGACACCCGAACAGGGGGCTGGCTATGGCTACACCTTC.